This T cell receptor beta chain comes out of a study of T cells in Graves' hyperthyroidism and ophthalmopathy. This clonotype was recorded at least ten times. Its antigen remains unidentified. Researchers amplified the TCR beta CDR3 regions from RNA transcripts. RT-PCR in the first round (using the HTBI primer set) targeted the TCR CDR3. TCRdb redid the calling of the multiplex PCR reads with MiXCR, one entry per CDR3 protein. Seen here are roughly 93,000 distinct CDR3 sequences, approximately 39% observed once, and the top ten hold about a tenth. The study's findings and limits: Appearing also in blood were most of the thyroid clonotypes expanded above 0.001.

These patients, aged 18 to 65, had recently diagnosed hyperthyroidism lasting under 2 months. Diagnostic assessment was based on clinical symptoms, serum thyroxine and TRAb, thyroid ultrasound and orbital computed tomography. The trim removed 6 bases at V and 8 bases at J, leaving 13 bases unmatched. This CDR3 region has 17 residues. Germline V lookup: CDR1 MNHEY, CDR2 SVGAGI. The chain employs TRBV6-5 and TRBJ1-4; 12 bases map to TRBD1. Sequencing was done on a sample of peripheral blood or thyroid tissue (not recorded which). The clonotype was recovered from a woman in her twenties or thirties with Graves' hyperthyroidism. The CDR3 sequence is CASSSTGQGAREEKLFF. The CDR3 DNA reads TGTGCCAGCAGCTCTACGGGACAGGGGGCGCGGGAGGAAAAACTGTTTTTT.